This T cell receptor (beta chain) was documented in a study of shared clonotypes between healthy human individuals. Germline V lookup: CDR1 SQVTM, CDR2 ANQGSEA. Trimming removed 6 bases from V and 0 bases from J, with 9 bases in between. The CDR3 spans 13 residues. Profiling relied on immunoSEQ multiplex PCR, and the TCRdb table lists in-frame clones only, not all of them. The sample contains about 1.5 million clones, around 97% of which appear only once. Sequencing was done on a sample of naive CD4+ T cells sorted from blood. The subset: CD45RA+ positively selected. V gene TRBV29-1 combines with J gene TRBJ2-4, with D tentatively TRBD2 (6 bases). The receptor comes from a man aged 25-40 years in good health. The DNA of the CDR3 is TGCAGCGTAAGGGGACTAGCCAAAAACATTCAGTACTTC. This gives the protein CSVRGLAKNIQYF.